The text below deals with one T cell receptor (beta chain). Authors' methods: How many nucleated cells were present was estimated from reference gene primer amplification. Sequencing was performed with immunoSEQ multiplex PCR; in TCRdb, only in-frame clones are kept and a portion is missing. V, J and clone size reflect that table, while D and trimming were determined from the DNA. The sample includes a few hundred thousand clones, around 84% seen only once; the top ten take about 9%. Germline V gives CDR1 SEHNR, CDR2 FQNEAQ (reference sequence). V was clipped by 4 bases and J by 7 bases, with 11 bases between them. This CDR3 spans 12 amino acids. The source of the sample is a study of blood T cell repertoires in COVID-19. Overall study context: From the United States, Italy and Spain came samples of acute and convalescent COVID-19. Sources were T cells, B-cell-depleted T cells, or PBMCs; the material itself was cDNA or gDNA.

The specimen was peripheral blood. The chain uses TRBV7-9 and TRBJ2-7; D unresolved. The source is a man aged 45-65 years with active or convalescent COVID-19. This CDR3 reads CASSSSLGEQYF. CDR3 DNA: TGTGCCAGCAGCTCGTCCCTCGGGGAGCAGTACTTC. Full variable domain (outside the CDR3, taken from reference TRBV7-9 and TRBJ2-7): DTGVSQNPRHKITKRGQNVTFRCDPISEHNRLYWYRQTLGQGPEFLTYFQNEAQLEKSRLLSDRFSAERPKGSFSTLEIQRTEQGDSAMYLCASSSSLGEQYFGPGTRLTVT.